The T cell receptor (beta chain) under discussion was sequenced for a study of PD-1 blockade in classical Hodgkin lymphoma (dated by TCRdb to the early 2020s). Broadly, across the study: Nivolumab dosing was 3 mg/kg intravenously every 2 weeks, continuing until either disease progression or unacceptable toxicity. To define a peripheral blood immune signature of response to PD-1 blockade in classical Hodgkin lymphoma, the study combined TCR beta sequencing with CyTOF.

In light of the paper, this sample's time point label describes: cycle 4 day 1 (C4D1), after 6 weeks of nivolumab. Relapse after autologous stem cell transplantation had occurred in all trial patients, and cohorts A, B and C were distinguished by prior brentuximab vedotin exposure. A total of 56 patients with relapsed/refractory classical Hodgkin lymphoma made up the trial cohort, and each patient's best overall response was complete response, partial response or progressive disease. Single-agent nivolumab was administered to trial patients in the multi-cohort phase II CheckMate 205 trial. Best overall response was determined by an independent review committee according to the 2007 International Working Group response criteria. Trial PBMCs were collected just before the start of nivolumab (C1D1) and during therapy at cycle 2 day 1 and cycle 4 day 1. Peripheral blood was collected in 8 mL Vacutainer Cell Preparation Tubes, from which PBMCs were isolated by centrifugation and then cryopreserved.

Genomic DNA was extracted with the Qiagen DNeasy kit from unsorted PBMCs and from negatively selected CD4+ and CD8+ fractions. TCR beta CDR3 regions were amplified by immunoSEQ multiplex PCR using primers annealing to V and J segments. A synthetic immune receptor repertoire was used to minimize amplification bias, and any remaining bias was removed computationally after sequencing. For the original study's pipeline: Custom Python scripts were used to quantify repertoire diversity as the Shannon entropy index. Unsorted, CD4+ and CD8+ repertoires were examined separately, except in combined analyses, for which CD4+ and CD8+ sequences were merged in silico. A clone was considered expanded if an increase in frequency of at least 2-fold after treatment relative to C1D1 was found, and a pseudocount of 0.5 was applied to clones undetected at baseline. Clones with 0 or 1 copy at C1D1 were defined as singleton clones, while clones with 2 or more copies were defined as non-singleton clones. Clones expanded in unsorted samples were annotated as CD4+, CD8+ or unknown by matching protein sequences in sorted samples from the same patient. Wilcoxon tests on paired samples were used to test diversity changes from C1D1 to C4D1. In TCRdb, the immuneACCESS table is reduced to in-frame sequences with V and J assigned. These tables do not hold every clone; where another copy was compared, an unresolved V gene accounts for under half, and the others remain unexplained. V, J and clone size are those of that table, while D and trimming were read from the DNA. The sample data list around 25,000 clones, and 88% of these were observed just once. Together, the top ten hold approximately 23% of the sample.

Overall results and qualifications from the work: Baseline diversity similar to that of newly diagnosed patients was observed in trial patients achieving complete response, whereas significantly lower diversity was observed in partial responders and progressors. Patients starting nivolumab less than 1 year after ASCT had lower diversity and were excluded from later analyses to avoid confounding by immune reconstitution. The study was restricted to a single clinical trial cohort, and the causes of repertoire differences, possibly disease activity or prior therapy, were left undefined. By C4D1, a significant rise was seen in CD4+ TCR diversity but not in CD8+ TCR diversity (p=0.0027 vs p=0.16), and the rise was most apparent among complete responders (p=0.02). Newly diagnosed patients were reported to have lower baseline TCR diversity than healthy donors, and relapsed/refractory patients were reported to have lower baseline TCR diversity still.

A word on this clone: It lacks a known antigen. Sequence at one end of the junction differs from germline and may be a read error. The same CDR3 is also encoded by other DNA sequences in this sample.

CDR1 and CDR2 are read off the germline V gene as SGHRS and YFSETQ. From the cysteine up to the phenylalanine, the CDR3 has a length of 15 residues. Only the CDR3 part of the read is kept: 45 bases, read in frame from the first base. The receptor comes from a human donor with classical Hodgkin lymphoma. The source material was peripheral blood mononuclear cells (PBMCs), sampled before the fourth cycle of nivolumab. Here the chain combines TRBV5-1 and TRBJ2-2, with TRBD2 identical over 7 junction bases. The nucleotide sequence is given as TGTGCCAGCAGCCCCCGGACTAGTCGCACCGGGGAGCTGTTTTTT. This sequence encodes CASSPRTSRTGELFF.